This T cell receptor (beta chain) was observed in a study of response to subunit inactivated influenza vaccine. The study, taken as a whole, reports: After each seasonal influenza vaccination, few new T cells are recruited, the authors suggested.

TCRdb redid the calling of the RT-PCR reads with MiXCR, one entry per CDR3 protein. Of about 800,000 distinct CDR3 sequences listed, less than 25% are singletons. The CDR3 runs 19 residues. This clonotype was counted between two and nine times. The antigen remains undetermined. The TCR originated in a man between 50 and 59 years old who received an inactivated influenza vaccine. The V and J genes are TRBV1 and TRBJ2-7; the listed D gene, TRBD2, was not tested against the DNA. TRBV1 constitutes a pseudogene. The source material was PBMCs from blood, sampled 5 to 6 days after vaccination. The CDR3 DNA sequence: TGCACCGCTCCGGGGAATCCCAATCGGCTAGCGGGACCCTCCTACGAGCAGTACTTC. Translating gives CTAPGNPNRLAGPSYEQYF.